Many counts were recorded for the clone carrying this T cell receptor beta chain. Its target is not known. The sample is drawn from a study of Graves' ophthalmopathy and Graves' hyperthyroidism. Study-level findings and limits: Both an approximately 70% sensitivity and an approximately 79% specificity characterized the model's predictions of ophthalmopathy progression. Classification of ophthalmopathy versus stable hyperthyroidism by a 13-signature model yielded around 90% sensitivity and just under 84% specificity.

Ophthalmopathy donors were characterized by moderate-to-severe activity, CAS of at least 3, NOSPECS of at least 4, and duration under 3 months. From fresh peripheral blood, over 9 ml in volume, the PBMCs were obtained. From RNA, the CDR3 regions of TCR beta chains were amplified and sequenced. The first round was an RT-PCR with HTBI primers, and the second round was a multiplex PCR. TCRdb analysed the multiplex PCR reads with MiXCR anew, one entry per CDR3 protein. The table has almost 750,000 distinct CDR3 sequences, 40% seen once. The CDR3 is 16 amino acids. V trimming: 1 base; J trimming: 2 bases; junction bases outside the gene matches: 3. The germline CDR1 and CDR2 sequences are SGHDN and FVKESK.

The receptor was derived from an adult man with Graves' ophthalmopathy. Sequenced sample: peripheral blood. The chain combines TRBV14 with TRBJ2-5; 11 bases fit TRBD2. CDR3 residues: CASSQGLAGSQETQYF. CDR3 sequence (DNA): TGTGCCAGCAGCCAAGGACTAGCGGGGTCACAAGAGACCCAGTACTTC.